This T cell receptor (beta chain) was recovered during a study of identical twins. A single record per CDR3 protein comes from TCRdb applying MiXCR to the 5' RACE reads. The table records about 720,000 distinct CDR3 sequences, 8.5% to 9% of them present only once. The CDR3 loop spans 14 amino acids. The V and J ends lost 5 bases and 1 base, in that order; junction bases with no gene match: 8. Germline V lookup: CDR1 DFQATT, CDR2 SNEGSKA (reference sequence). The sample was also reused in another study, on yellow fever vaccine responses in identical twins.

Sequences were obtained from PBMCs. This chain joins TRBV20-1 and TRBJ2-7; 7 nucleotides match TRBD2. The receptor was derived from a woman under 30 in good health. For the CDR3, the DNA is TGCAGTGCTGGGGGGGGGGATGGATCCTACGAGCAGTACTTC. This codes for CSAGGGDGSYEQYF.